The next 18 T cell receptor beta chains were all read from a single sample in a study of glioma-infiltrating T cells. Amplification of TCR alpha and beta CDR3 regions from RNA used iRepertoire nested multiplex PCR. TCRdb called the multiplex PCR reads again in MiXCR, with one record for every CDR3 protein. Altogether about 380,000 distinct CDR3 sequences are present, 35% to 45% being singletons, with the ten largest covering more than 10%. The sample comprised glioma tissue, nonneoplastic brain tissue, or PBMCs (not recorded which). These receptor sequences come from a human donor with low-grade glioma or glioblastoma, undergoing nonglioma brain surgery, or in good health (not recorded which).

This clonotype was seen only once. The rearrangement links TRBV3-1 to TRBJ2-5, with unresolved D. Trimming took off 0 bases at V and 4 bases at J, with 12 bases between the two ends. Germline CDR1 and CDR2: LGHDT and YNNKEL (reference sequence). The CDR3 contains 15 residues. In nucleotides, the CDR3 is TGTGCCAGCAGCCAAGATCTTCGGCATACAGAGACCCAGTACTTC. Translated, it gives CASSQDLRHTETQYF.

This clonotype has just a few counts. V and J are TRBV20-1 and TRBJ2-1; D is possibly TRBD2 (5 bases). The V gene lost 2 bases and the J gene lost 3 bases, with 17 bases spanning the gap. The CDR3 totals 16 residues. The germline gives CDR1 DFQATT, CDR2 SNEGSKA (reference sequence). The CDR3, as DNA: TGCAGTGCTAGATCGGGGTCCCACTTTCGCTACAATGAGCAGTTCTTC. This encodes CSARSGSHFRYNEQFF.

As concerns this clonotype: One junction end disagrees with the germline gene, perhaps due to a read error. The chain carries TRBV27 and TRBJ2-1, with 8 nucleotides matching TRBD1. There are 16 residues in the CDR3. Germline V CDR1 and CDR2: MNHEY, SMNVEV (reference sequence). CDR3: CASSDPTGANYNEQFF. DNA for the CDR3: TGCGCCAGCAGTGACCCGACAGGGGCCAACTACAATGAGCAGTTCTTC.

The V gene is TRBV3-1, the J gene TRBJ2-1; 13 positions match TRBD2. The CDR3 extends over 17 amino acids. The V gene end was trimmed by 4 bases and the J gene end by 4 bases; junction bases not matched to a gene: 7. In germline, CDR1 is LGHDT, CDR2 YNNKEL (reference sequence). The CDR3 is CASSRRLAGGRYNEQFF. CDR3 sequence (DNA): TGTGCCAGCAGCCGGAGACTAGCGGGAGGCCGGTACAATGAGCAGTTCTTC.

The chain combines TRBV28 with TRBJ1-5, with 7 bases fitting TRBD1. CDR3 length equals 14 residues. The germline V gene encodes CDR1 MDHEN and CDR2 SYDVKM. J lost 2 bases, V lost 6 bases, and 4 bases had no gene match. CDR3 region: CASSPRGRNQPQHF. CDR3 coding DNA: TGTGCCAGCAGCCCGAGGGGGCGCAATCAGCCCCAGCATTTT. Combining the CDR3 with reference TRBV28 and TRBJ1-5 gives the whole variable domain DVKVTQSSRYLVKRTGEKVFLECVQDMDHENMFWYRQDPGLGLRLIYFSYDVKMKEKGDIPEGYSVSREKKERFSLILESASTNQTSMYLCASSPRGRNQPQHFGDGTRLSIL.

This sequence joins TRBV7-2 and TRBJ2-7; 13 bases are a match to TRBD2. J lost 6 bases, V lost 3 bases, and 2 bases had no gene match. From germline, CDR1 is SGHTA and CDR2 FQGNSA. The CDR3 covers 14 residues. Written as DNA, the CDR3 is TGTGCCAGCAGCTTGGGACTAGCGGGAATCGAGCAGTACTTC. Encoded protein: CASSLGLAGIEQYF.

This clonotype was seen only a few times. The genes are TRBV5-1 and TRBJ2-7, with 11 bases matching TRBD1. Germline V gene lookup returns CDR1 SGHRS and CDR2 YFSETQ. Losses at the gene ends were 3 bases for V and 5 bases for J; bases not matched to a gene: 4. The CDR3 runs 14 residues. Here the CDR3 DNA reads TGCGCCAGCAGCTCGGGGACAGGGGGAAACGAGCAGTACTTC. Translating gives CASSSGTGGNEQYF. The full variable domain, with the rest looked up from reference TRBV5-1 and TRBJ2-7, is KAGVTQTPRYLIKTRGQQVTLSCSPISGHRSVSWYQQTPGQGLQFLFEYFSETQRNKGNFPGRFSGRQFSNSRSEMNVSTLELGDSALYLCASSSGTGGNEQYFGPGTRLTVT.

The chain joins TRBV20-1 to TRBJ2-7; no clear D gene. The germline V gene has CDR1 DFQATT and CDR2 SNEGSKA (reference sequence). The CDR3 runs to 14 residues. The V and J ends lost 0 bases and 2 bases respectively, with 11 bases between them. The CDR3 coding sequence is TGCAGTGCTAGAGATTGGGATCAAACCTACGAGCAGTACTTC. Translation: CSARDWDQTYEQYF.

This clonotype has only a few counts. This chain links TRBV4-1 with TRBJ1-2, with 7 positions matching TRBD1. Germline lookup yields CDR1 MGHRA and CDR2 YSYEKL. The V segment lost 2 bases and the J segment 8 bases; nucleotides outside the gene matches: 8. The CDR3 runs to 14 residues. The CDR3 bases are TGCGCCAGCAGCCAAACGACAGGGTTAGGGGGCTACACCTTC. This sequence encodes CASSQTTGLGGYTF.

This clonotype was detected many times. V and J are TRBV7-2 and TRBJ1-2, with unresolved D. Trimming removed 4 bases from V and 4 bases from J, with 13 bases in between. Per germline, CDR1 SGHTA and CDR2 FQGNSA. The CDR3 has 14 amino acids. The CDR3 here is CASSSPTRGYGYTF. The CDR3 region has the DNA TGTGCCAGCAGCTCTCCCACCCGAGGCTATGGCTACACCTTC.

This clonotype turned up a few times. The rearrangement uses TRBV2 and TRBJ2-3, with D possibly being TRBD2 (5 bases). The CDR3 length is 14 residues. Trimming left V 9 bases short and J 3 bases short, with 16 bases between. Germline CDR1 reads SNHLY; CDR2 reads FYNNEI. In DNA, the CDR3 is TGTGCCAGGGGGATCGGGATAAGGACAGATACGCAGTATTTT. It encodes CARGIGIRTDTQYF. Full variable domain (missing parts from reference TRBV2 and TRBJ2-3): EPEVTQTPSHQVTQMGQEVILRCVPISNHLYFYWYRQILGQKVEFLVSFYNNEISEKSEIFDDQFSVERPDGSNFTLKIRSTKLEDSAMYFCARGIGIRTDTQYFGPGTRLTVL.

For the CDR3, the DNA is TGTGCCAGCAGTTTAGCGGATCGCTCCTACAATGAGCAGTTCTTC. Its translation: CASSLADRSYNEQFF. This chain joins TRBV28 and TRBJ2-1; no definite D call. V was clipped by 2 bases and J by 0 bases, with 8 bases between them. Germline CDR1 and CDR2: MDHEN and SYDVKM. The CDR3 consists of 15 residues. Combining the CDR3 with reference TRBV28 and TRBJ2-1 gives the whole variable domain DVKVTQSSRYLVKRTGEKVFLECVQDMDHENMFWYRQDPGLGLRLIYFSYDVKMKEKGDIPEGYSVSREKKERFSLILESASTNQTSMYLCASSLADRSYNEQFFGPGTRLTVL.

This clonotype was recorded a few times. The DNA for the CDR3 is TGCAGTGCTATGAGGGCTTCGTACGGGGAGCAGTACTTC. This gives the protein CSAMRASYGEQYF. The genes are TRBV20-1 and TRBJ2-7; a possible D gene is TRBD2 (5 bases). CDR1 and CDR2 (germline): DFQATT, SNEGSKA (reference sequence). V was pared by 4 bases and J by 7 bases, with 17 bases between. This CDR3 contains 13 residues.

The chain employs TRBV7-2 and TRBJ2-3; TRBD2 matches at 7 bases. Losses at the gene ends were 5 bases for V and 2 bases for J; bases not matched to a gene: 4. The CDR3 covers 14 residues. CDR1 and CDR2 from the germline V gene are SGHTA and FQGNSA. The CDR3 protein is CASSNLAATDTQYF. The DNA of the CDR3 is TGTGCCAGCAGCAATCTAGCGGCCACAGATACGCAGTATTTT.

This clonotype has just a few counts. This chain connects TRBV28 to TRBJ2-1; 9 bases map to TRBD1. CDR3 length: 13 amino acids. The germline CDR1 and CDR2 sequences are MDHEN and SYDVKM. V shed 9 bases and J 9 bases; nucleotides not matched to a gene: 9. The CDR3 bases are TGTGCCAGTAGAACAGGGGGCTGGAGTGAGCAGTTCTTC. This sequence encodes CASRTGGWSEQFF.

The chain uses TRBV19 and TRBJ1-2, with 7 bases matching TRBD1. From germline, CDR1 is LNHDA and CDR2 SQIVND (reference sequence). The junction had 9 bases not matched to a gene; V was cut back by 3 bases and J by 2 bases. This CDR3 spans 16 amino acids. DNA for the CDR3: TGTGCCAGTAGTATCCTCCCGACAGGGTCCAACTATGGCTACACCTTC. This encodes CASSILPTGSNYGYTF. Filled out from reference TRBV19 and TRBJ1-2, the complete variable domain reads DGGITQSPKYLFRKEGQNVTLSCEQNLNHDAMYWYRQDPGQGLRLIYYSQIVNDFQKGDIAEGYSVSREKKESFPLTVTSAQKNPTAFYLCASSILPTGSNYGYTFGSGTRLTVV.

The chain is built from TRBV27 and TRBJ2-7; tentative D call: TRBD2 (6 bases). The V end was cut by 6 bases, the J end by 5 bases, with 11 bases between. Per germline, CDR1 MNHEY and CDR2 SMNVEV (reference sequence). There are 12 residues in the CDR3. This CDR3 is CASRLSGDEQYF. CDR3 nucleotide sequence: TGTGCCAGCAGACTTAGCGGTGACGAGCAGTACTTC.

This clonotype has a handful of counts. The chain joins TRBV11-1 to TRBJ2-7; D gene uncertain. The germline gives CDR1 SGHAT, CDR2 FQDESV (reference sequence). The CDR3 loop spans 13 amino acids. The V gene lost 5 bases and the J gene lost 7 bases, with 15 bases spanning the gap. In DNA form, the CDR3 reads TGTGCCAGCAGCCAGGCGAACTTAGAGGAGCAGTACTTC. Amino acids: CASSQANLEEQYF.